The clone carrying this TCR beta chain has ten or more counts. The antigen is unknown. The sample originates from a study of metastatic and nonmetastatic thyroid tumors. Whole-study context: Malignant thyroid and benign thyroid patients provided blood and tumor or nodule tissue whose repertoires were compared.

Germline loops: CDR1 SGHRS, CDR2 YFSETQ. CDR3 length: 15 amino acids. With 5 bases removed from V and 7 bases from J, the gap between germline ends came to 16 bases. All patients were untreated before thyroid surgery. Study-wide findings and caveats: Reports indicated that malignant thyroid tumors showed significantly higher TCR beta diversity than benign nodules did, in blood and tumor.

Authors' analysis steps: The study built a papillary thyroid cancer distant-metastasis classifier from CDR3 differences across clinicopathological groups. TCRdb recomputed clones from the PCR reads via MiXCR. In this record, the V and J calls reflect TCRdb's handling and not the investigators' own analysis. The sample lists around 41,000 clones; 28% were seen once. The V gene is TRBV5-1, the J gene TRBJ1-6; D gene ambiguous. Sequencing was performed on blood. This TCR was sampled from a male donor with papillary thyroid cancer or a benign thyroid nodule (not recorded which). Some clones in this sample may be carry-over from other donors' samples. CDR3 loop: CASRDSVAPNSPLHF. The CDR3 DNA reads as TGCGCCAGCAGGGACTCTGTAGCGCCGAATTCACCCCTCCACTTT.